This T cell receptor (beta chain) was found in a study of T-cell reconstitution after alpha-beta-depleted transplantation in children. To note about this clonotype: The target antigen is unknown.

This CDR3 has 15 amino acids. Deletions cut 3 bases from V and 0 bases from J, with 11 bases between. Germline values: CDR1 SGHNT, CDR2 YYREEE (reference sequence). The study's findings and limits: Hyperexpanded clones declined; after one year, newly produced T cells mostly supplied diversity. Surviving recipient T cells and thymic progenitors accounted for the high day-60 TCRbeta diversity observed in some patients. It was reported that alpha-beta T cells came from several hundred expanded graft clones (about two months after transplant).

During its preparation, the TCRbeta library received unique molecular identifiers. TCRdb recomputed calls from the PCR reads with MiXCR, one row per CDR3 protein. The top ten hold around 28% of the sample, which has approximately 400,000 distinct CDR3 sequences, 15% to 20% seen once. The chain has TRBV5-4 and TRBJ2-3; no firm D call. This receptor was identified in a boy less than two years old who had a stem cell transplant for Wiskott-Aldrich syndrome, so the T cells may come from the graft donor. Sample: PBMCs, mostly from graft donor cells, taken 360 days after TCRalphabeta/CD19-depleted stem cell transplant. The chain's CDR3 is CASSSAYPSTDTQYF. CDR3 DNA sequence: TGTGCCAGCAGCTCTGCTTACCCGAGCACAGATACGCAGTATTTT.